Included here is one T cell receptor (beta chain) sequence, with context. This record belongs to a study of graft-versus-host responses after intestinal transplantation. Some clones are missing from TCRdb's copy, which holds only in-frame ones; the method was immunoSEQ multiplex PCR. The sample lists some 4,700 clones; 25% to 30% were seen once. The V end lost 5 bases, the J end lost 2 bases, and 7 bases lay between the germline ends. The CDR3 covers 12 residues. Germline V gives CDR1 SQVTM, CDR2 ANQGSEA. Researchers placed 200,000 CFSE-labeled responder cells in culture with 200,000 irradiated, violet-dye-labeled stimulator cells.

J is TRBJ1-5 and V is TRBV29-1; D call uncertain. This material consisted of alloreactive CD8+ T cells from a mixed lymphocyte reaction culture, taken before transplantation. Subset given: CFSE-low proliferating T cells sorted from approximately 6-day pre-transplant mixed lymphocyte reaction (GvH or HvG direction). This receptor was identified in a human patient who was an organ donor for intestinal transplantation. This CDR3 is CSVRRGNQPQHF. CDR3 in DNA: TGCAGCGTTAGGAGGGGCAATCAGCCCCAGCATTTT.